A single sample is the source of the 9 T cell receptor beta chains below, sequenced in a study of T cells after yellow fever vaccination. TCRdb passed the 5' RACE reads through MiXCR, listing each CDR3 protein once. The sample consists of a few hundred thousand distinct CDR3 sequences, 5.5% to 8.5% of them appearing once. This specimen consisted of CD4+ T cells sorted from PBMCs, obtained on the day of the yellow fever booster vaccination. The origin of the receptors is a man aged 25-40 years who received the YFV17D yellow fever vaccine.

This clonotype was recorded at least ten times. The chain joins TRBV10-1 to TRBJ2-1, with 9 bases that match TRBD2. This CDR3 contains 20 residues. Germline V gene sequence: CDR1 WNHNN, CDR2 SYGVQD (reference sequence). V lost 0 bases to trimming and J lost 4 bases; unmatched junction nucleotides: 16. In DNA, the CDR3 is TGCGCCAGCAGTGAGTCGACTTTCAGGGAAGCTAGCGGGAAATACAATGAGCAGTTCTTC. It is translated as CASSESTFREASGKYNEQFF.

Turning to this clonotype: Mismatch with germline at one junction end may stem from a read error. V and J are TRBV7-2 and TRBJ2-1; TRBD1 aligns across 12 bases. The CDR3 is 16 amino acids. Germline V lookup: CDR1 SGHTA, CDR2 FQGNSA. Here the CDR3 reads CASRLVGTGGMNEQFF. Written as DNA, the CDR3 is TGTGCCAGCAGATTAGTGGGGACAGGGGGCATGAATGAGCAGTTCTTC.

This clonotype appeared a few times. J is TRBJ2-5 and V is TRBV5-1; D gene unclear. This CDR3 has 15 amino acids. Germline CDR1 SGHRS, CDR2 YFSETQ. The V and J ends lost 0 bases and 5 bases respectively, with 14 bases between them. The CDR3 DNA is TGCGCCAGCAGCTTGGCCGTGAGGATCGGGGAGACCCAGTACTTC. It specifies CASSLAVRIGETQYF. Looking up the rest from reference TRBV5-1 and TRBJ2-5 gives the full variable domain: KAGVTQTPRYLIKTRGQQVTLSCSPISGHRSVSWYQQTPGQGLQFLFEYFSETQRNKGNFPGRFSGRQFSNSRSEMNVSTLELGDSALYLCASSLAVRIGETQYFGPGTRLLVL.

This clonotype has only a few counts. This chain links TRBV19 with TRBJ2-7, with 8 bases that match TRBD1. Germline V gives CDR1 LNHDA, CDR2 SQIVND (reference sequence). The CDR3 extends over 17 amino acids. Unmatched junction bases numbered 12, after V lost 3 bases and J lost 2 bases. The CDR3 loop reads CASSMRGQGALPYEQYF. For the CDR3, the DNA is TGTGCCAGTAGTATGAGAGGCCAGGGGGCACTGCCCTACGAGCAGTACTTC.

The chain has TRBV30 and TRBJ2-3; D gene uncertain. The CDR3 has 14 residues. Germline V gene data show CDR1 as GTSNPN and CDR2 as SVGIG (reference sequence). V was pared by 2 bases and J by 0 bases, with 9 bases between. CDR3 protein: CAWSKATSTDTQYF. Here the CDR3 DNA reads TGTGCCTGGAGTAAAGCGACAAGCACAGATACGCAGTATTTT.

At least ten counts were recorded for this clonotype. The chain joins TRBV3-1 to TRBJ2-1; D could derive from TRBD1 or TRBD2 (6 bases each). The CDR3 is 14 amino acids. Trimming took off 9 bases at V and 8 bases at J, with 20 bases between the two ends. From germline, CDR1 is LGHDT and CDR2 YNNKEL (reference sequence). The CDR3 is CASAARGLLDEQFF. The CDR3, as DNA: TGTGCCAGTGCCGCACGGGGGCTTTTGGATGAGCAGTTCTTC.

This clonotype showed up many times. The V and J genes are TRBV11-2 and TRBJ2-2; D gene unclear. The CDR3 runs 12 residues. V was trimmed by 7 bases and J by 5 bases, leaving 8 bases between them. The germline V gene has CDR1 SGHAT and CDR2 FQNNGV. The CDR3 sequence is CASNLGTGELFF. For the CDR3, the DNA is TGTGCCAGCAATCTTGGGACCGGGGAGCTGTTTTTT.

This clonotype was found many times. J is TRBJ1-1 and V is TRBV5-1, with D hard to call. The CDR3 loop spans 15 amino acids. CDR1 is SGHRS, CDR2 YFSETQ, per germline. V was cut by 4 bases and J by 0 bases, with 13 bases left in between. The CDR3 coding sequence is TGCGCCAGCAGCCCAGCCCGGGGTTTGAACACTGAAGCTTTCTTT. This codes for CASSPARGLNTEAFF.

The chain carries TRBV7-9 and TRBJ1-3, with a weak D call TRBD1 (5 bases). With 5 bases removed from V and 0 bases from J, the gap between germline ends came to 17 bases. Germline CDR1 is SEHNR and CDR2 is FQNEAQ (reference sequence). The CDR3 totals 17 residues. Here the CDR3 DNA reads TGTGCCAGCAGCGTATTGGGGACGGCCCTCTCTGGAAACACCATATATTTT. Translated: CASSVLGTALSGNTIYF.